Listed here is a single T cell receptor beta chain. This record comes from a study of T cell changes during pregnancy in multiple sclerosis. The assay was immunoSEQ multiplex PCR, and TCRdb's table has in-frame clones only and misses some. The table has tens of thousands of clones, roughly 90% seen once. V lost 7 bases to trimming and J lost 8 bases, with 21 bases between them. This CDR3 is built from 15 residues. The germline V gene encodes CDR1 KGHSH and CDR2 LQKENI. The receptor was isolated from a female donor with multiple sclerosis, enrolled in a pregnancy study. The chain couples TRBV18 to TRBJ2-1, with TRBD2 as a possible D gene (5 bases). The source material was CD8+ T cells from peripheral blood mononuclear cells, sampled after pregnancy. The CDR3 sequence: CASFTSDAPGDEQFF. In DNA, the CDR3 is TGTGCCAGCTTTACCTCGGATGCTCCCGGGGATGAGCAGTTCTTC.